Detailed here is one TCR beta chain. Its antigen remains unidentified. TCRdb keeps only in-frame clones here, not all; method: immunoSEQ multiplex PCR. This table holds some 180,000 clones, roughly 92% found once. This sample stems from a study of T cell responses to AZD1222 COVID-19 vaccine. Study-wide findings and caveats: Researchers took repertoire samples only after the peak T cell response had come. Across the whole spike, CD4 TCRs peaked at regions 160-218 and 743-854. Elevations in Spike-specific TCR breadth and depth followed administration of two AZD1222 doses. A reported finding is that nearly half of spike-specific TCRs target unmutated variant regions.

The source is an adult who received the AZD1222 COVID-19 vaccine. The sample in question was peripheral blood, obtained 28 days after the second AZD1222 dose.

The CDR3 region is CASSDRGTGGYGYTF. The CDR3 DNA follows: TGTGCCAGCAGCGATAGGGGGACAGGGGGTTATGGCTACACCTTC. The chain is built from TRBV6-5 and TRBJ1-2, with TRBD1 matching over 11 bases. CDR1 and CDR2 from the germline V gene are MNHEY and SVGAGI. V lost 6 bases and J lost 5; bases outside the gene matches: 8. The CDR3 contains 15 residues.